A selection of T cell receptor beta chains follows, all from one sample in a study of human T cells and chemical hapten exposure. TCRdb reprocessed the RACE reads via MiXCR and lists one record per CDR3 protein. The top ten clones hold under 9.5% of a sample with around 330,000 distinct CDR3 sequences, around 5.5% of them seen once. The source material was whole blood, sampled in connection with sensitization to the hapten diphenylcyclopropenone (DPC). These receptors came from a woman under 30 with alopecia areata. Some clones in this sample may be carry-over from other donors' samples. Each CDR3 is given with its conserved first and last residue. D genes are given only for firm matches. Where a row states a size, it is once, few, many or the class of an expanded clone; other rows omit it.

J: TRBJ2-7; size: few; D: -; V: TRBV28; CDR3: CASSWGDLYEQYF; DNA: TGTGCCAGCTCTTGGGGGGACCTCTACGAGCAGTACTTC
J: TRBJ2-7; size: many; D: TRBD2; V: TRBV12-3/TRBV12-4; CDR3: CASTSGTSGDEQYF; DNA: TGTGCCAGCACCTCCGGGACTAGCGGTGACGAGCAGTACTTC
J: TRBJ1-6; size: many; D: -; V: TRBV10-3; CDR3: CATGDPNSPLHF; DNA: TGTGCCACCGGGGATCCTAATTCACCCCTCCACTTT
J: TRBJ2-4; size: many; D: -; V: TRBV5-6; CDR3: CASSLVQDWESSAKNIQYF; DNA: TGTGCCAGCAGCTTGGTACAGGACTGGGAGTCATCCGCCAAAAACATTCAGTACTTC
J: TRBJ2-6; size: -; D: TRBD1; V: TRBV4-2; CDR3: CASSADRVGANVLTF; DNA: TGTGCCAGCAGCGCTGACAGGGTCGGGGCCAACGTCCTGACTTTC
J: TRBJ2-7; size: many; D: TRBD2; V: TRBV29-1; CDR3: CSVEDPRGGLGYEQYF; DNA: TGCAGCGTTGAAGATCCCCGGGGGGGGCTAGGCTACGAGCAGTACTTC
J: TRBJ1-2; size: -; D: -; V: TRBV5-1; CDR3: CASSLVAGGGYGYTF; DNA: TGCGCCAGCAGCTTGGTTGCCGGGGGCGGCTATGGCTACACCTTC
J: TRBJ2-3; size: -; D: TRBD2; V: TRBV6-2/TRBV6-3; CDR3: CASSYSAGEADTQYF; DNA: TGTGCCAGCAGTTACTCGGCGGGGGAGGCAGATACGCAGTATTTT
J: TRBJ1-6; size: few; D: TRBD1; V: TRBV28; CDR3: CASSFDRVIRHLHF; DNA: TGTGCCAGCAGTTTCGACAGGGTTATCCGTCACCTCCACTTT
J: TRBJ1-6; size: -; D: TRBD1; V: TRBV7-2; CDR3: CASSPGTVANSPLHF; DNA: TGTGCCAGCAGCCCGGGGACAGTGGCAAATTCACCCCTCCACTTT
J: TRBJ2-7; size: many; D: -; V: TRBV9; CDR3: CASSPLNSEQYF; DNA: TGTGCCAGCAGCCCCCTCAATAGCGAGCAGTACTTC
J: TRBJ2-7; size: many; D: -; V: TRBV15; CDR3: CATSRGSSDEQYF; DNA: TGTGCCACCAGCAGAGGCAGCTCAGACGAGCAGTACTTC
J: TRBJ2-7; size: few; D: TRBD2; V: TRBV4-3; CDR3: CASSPWGGAFSYEQYF; DNA: TGCGCCAGCAGCCCTTGGGGAGGGGCCTTCTCCTACGAGCAGTACTTC
J: TRBJ2-1; size: many; D: TRBD2; V: TRBV14; CDR3: CASSHTSGGYNEQFF; DNA: TGTGCCAGCAGCCATACTAGCGGGGGATACAATGAGCAGTTCTTC
J: TRBJ1-1; size: many; D: -; V: TRBV6-5; CDR3: CASSYTGANTEAFF; DNA: TGTGCCAGCAGTTACACGGGAGCGAACACTGAAGCTTTCTTT
J: TRBJ1-6; size: many; D: -; V: TRBV20-1; CDR3: CSANHRVDNSPLHF; DNA: TGCAGTGCTAACCACAGGGTGGATAATTCACCCCTCCACTTT
J: TRBJ2-1; size: many; D: TRBD2; V: TRBV7-9; CDR3: CASSLPSGGAKTHNEQFF; DNA: TGTGCCAGCAGCTTACCTAGCGGGGGGGCTAAGACTCACAATGAGCAGTTCTTC
J: TRBJ1-1; size: -; D: TRBD1; V: TRBV5-6; CDR3: CASSSVDRAYSEAFF; DNA: TGTGCCAGCAGCTCGGTGGACAGGGCGTATTCTGAAGCTTTCTTT
J: TRBJ1-1; size: many; D: -; V: TRBV24-1; CDR3: CATSDPYGTEAFF; DNA: TGTGCCACCAGTGATCCGTATGGGACTGAAGCTTTCTTT
J: TRBJ1-5; size: -; D: TRBD1; V: TRBV2; CDR3: CASSGSTGGFQPQHF; DNA: TGTGCCAGCAGTGGATCGACAGGGGGCTTTCAGCCCCAGCATTTT
J: TRBJ2-1; size: few; D: TRBD1; V: TRBV5-1; CDR3: CASSTPDRGVDEQFF; DNA: TGCGCCAGCAGCACGCCGGACAGGGGGGTCGATGAGCAGTTCTTC
J: TRBJ1-2; size: -; D: -; V: TRBV6-1; CDR3: CASIPFTSAGYGYTF; DNA: TGTGCCAGCATCCCGTTCACTTCGGCGGGCTATGGCTACACCTTC
J: TRBJ1-3; size: -; D: -; V: TRBV12-5; CDR3: CASGLGSSGNTIYF; DNA: TGTGCTAGTGGTTTAGGCTCGTCTGGAAACACCATATATTTT
J: TRBJ1-6; size: many; D: -; V: TRBV3-1; CDR3: CASNRDTDNSPLHF; DNA: TGTGCCAGCAACCGGGACACCGATAATTCACCCCTCCACTTT
J: TRBJ1-5; size: -; D: -; V: TRBV6-6; CDR3: CASSYGRSSNQPQHF; DNA: TGTGCCAGCAGTTACGGGCGCAGCTCCAATCAGCCCCAGCATTTT
J: TRBJ2-2; size: few; D: -; V: TRBV7-2; CDR3: CASSFQSRGNTGELFF; DNA: TGTGCCAGCAGCTTTCAGAGCAGGGGTAACACCGGGGAGCTGTTTTTT
J: TRBJ2-3; size: many; D: TRBD1; V: TRBV20-1; CDR3: CSASTGAFGGTQYF; DNA: TGCAGTGCTTCGACAGGGGCGTTCGGGGGTACGCAGTATTTT
J: TRBJ1-2; size: -; D: -; V: TRBV5-8; CDR3: CASNRGYTF; DNA: TGTGCCAGTAATCGAGGCTACACCTTC
J: TRBJ2-7; size: many; D: -; V: TRBV7-6; CDR3: CASSSWRGIEQYF; DNA: TGTGCCAGCAGCTCTTGGAGGGGGATCGAGCAGTACTTC
J: TRBJ1-4; size: many; D: TRBD1; V: TRBV7-8; CDR3: CASSLSGQGREKLFF; DNA: TGTGCCAGCAGCTTATCCGGACAGGGGAGGGAAAAACTGTTTTTT